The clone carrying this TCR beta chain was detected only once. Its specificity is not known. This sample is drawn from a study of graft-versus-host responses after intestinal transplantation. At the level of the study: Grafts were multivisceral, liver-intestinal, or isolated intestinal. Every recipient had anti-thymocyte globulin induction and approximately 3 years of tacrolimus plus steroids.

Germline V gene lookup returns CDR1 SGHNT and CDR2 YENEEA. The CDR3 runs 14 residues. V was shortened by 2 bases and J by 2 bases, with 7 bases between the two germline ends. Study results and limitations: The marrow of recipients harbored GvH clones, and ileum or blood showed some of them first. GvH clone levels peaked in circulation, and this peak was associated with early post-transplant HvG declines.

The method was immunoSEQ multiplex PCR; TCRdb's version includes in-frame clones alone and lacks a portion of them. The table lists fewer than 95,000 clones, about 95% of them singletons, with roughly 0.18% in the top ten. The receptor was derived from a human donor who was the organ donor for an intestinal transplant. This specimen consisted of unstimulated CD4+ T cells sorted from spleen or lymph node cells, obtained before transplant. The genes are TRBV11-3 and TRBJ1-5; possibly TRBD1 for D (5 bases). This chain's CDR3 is CASSLQGGNQPQHF. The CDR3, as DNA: TGTGCCAGCAGCTTACAGGGCGGCAATCAGCCCCAGCATTTT.